Listed below are T cell receptor beta chains from one sample, sequenced in a study of control samples from healthy donors and cancer patients. This table comes from immunoSEQ multiplex PCR, and its TCRdb copy is limited to in-frame clones, with some not included. Altogether around 26,000 clones are present, approximately 78% being singletons, with the ten largest covering approximately 22%. Input material: PBMCs. The receptors here all came from a man in his 60s with colorectal cancer. Both conserved end residues are part of each CDR3. The D gene is left open where the match is weak. Clone size is given for some rows only: seen once, a few or many times, or a class if the clone is expanded.

NA	TRBV3-1/TRBV3-2	TRBJ1-1	TRBD1	TGTGCCAGCAGCACGGGACAGGGGAACACTGAAGCTTTCTTT	CASSTGQGNTEAFF
NA	TRBV18	TRBJ1-1	NA	TGTGCCAGCTCAGTACAGGGAGAGGGCACTGAAGCTTTCTTT	CASSVQGEGTEAFF
NA	TRBV10-2	TRBJ2-2	NA	TGCGCCAGCAGTGCGGGTATCGCCGGGGAGCTGTTTTTT	CASSAGIAGELFF
once	TRBV24-1	TRBJ1-2	NA	TGTGCCACCAGTGAACCCGGACCAATGTATGGCTACACCTTC	CATSEPGPMYGYTF
NA	TRBV7-9	TRBJ2-2	NA	TGTGCCAGCAGCCCCCTTCCGACTAGCACCGGGGAGCTGTTTTTT	CASSPLPTSTGELFF
NA	TRBV4-1	TRBJ1-2	NA	TGCGCCAGCAGCCAAGGGGTCGGGCTGGGGTATGGCTACACCTTC	CASSQGVGLGYGYTF
NA	TRBV5-5	TRBJ2-1	NA	TGTGCCAGCAGCGAGGGTGAGCAGTTCTTC	CASSEGEQFF
NA	TRBV7-9	TRBJ1-4	NA	TGTGCCAGCAGCTTAGGGCAGGGGTTGATGGAGAGGCTGTTTTTT	CASSLGQGLMERLFF
few	TRBV29-1	TRBJ1-2	NA	TGCAGCACCCGAGGGGGGTCCTATGGAAGCTACACCTTC	CSTRGGSYGSYTF
NA	TRBV3-1/TRBV3-2	TRBJ2-1	TRBD2	TGTGCCAGCAGCCTATGGACTAGCGGGGGGCATGAGCAGTTCTTC	CASSLWTSGGHEQFF
NA	TRBV7-8	TRBJ2-5	TRBD2	TGTGCCAGCAGCTTCGCCTGGACTAGCGGGGTTGAGACCCAGTACTTC	CASSFAWTSGVETQYF
once	TRBV7-6	TRBJ2-1	TRBD1	TGTGCCAGCAGGTACACTTTGGGACAGTTATACAATGAGCAGTTCTTC	CASRYTLGQLYNEQFF
NA	TRBV2	TRBJ1-6	TRBD1	TGTGCCAGCGGCCGGGACAGGGATAATTCACCCCTCCACTTT	CASGRDRDNSPLHF
NA	TRBV7-2	TRBJ2-3	NA	TGTGCCAGCAGCTTAGGAAGGAGCACAGATACGCAGTATTTT	CASSLGRSTDTQYF
once	TRBV30	TRBJ1-1	NA	TGTGCCTGGAGTGTACAAGGGTTTAGCACTGAAGCTTTCTTT	CAWSVQGFSTEAFF
NA	TRBV6-5	TRBJ1-6	TRBD1	TGTGCCAGCAGTTACATGGGGACAGGGGATAATTCACCCCTCCACTTT	CASSYMGTGDNSPLHF
NA	TRBV18	TRBJ1-2	TRBD1	TGTGCCAGCTCAAAAACCGGGACAGGGAATGATGGCTACACCTTC	CASSKTGTGNDGYTF